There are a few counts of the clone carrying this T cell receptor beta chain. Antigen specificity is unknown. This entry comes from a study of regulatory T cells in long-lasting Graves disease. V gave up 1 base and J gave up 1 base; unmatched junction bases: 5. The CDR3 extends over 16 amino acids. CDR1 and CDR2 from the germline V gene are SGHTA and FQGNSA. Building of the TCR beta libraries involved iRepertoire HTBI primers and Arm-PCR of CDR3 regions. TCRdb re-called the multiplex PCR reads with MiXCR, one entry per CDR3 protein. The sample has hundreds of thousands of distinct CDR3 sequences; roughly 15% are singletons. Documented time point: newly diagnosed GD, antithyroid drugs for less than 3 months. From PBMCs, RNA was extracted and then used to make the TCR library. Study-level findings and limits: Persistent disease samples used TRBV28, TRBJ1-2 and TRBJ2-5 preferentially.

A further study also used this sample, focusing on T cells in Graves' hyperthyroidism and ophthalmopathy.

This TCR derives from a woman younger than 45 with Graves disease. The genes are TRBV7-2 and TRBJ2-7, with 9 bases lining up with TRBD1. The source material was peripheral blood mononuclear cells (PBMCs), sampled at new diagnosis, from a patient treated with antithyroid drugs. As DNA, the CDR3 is TGTGCCAGCAGCTTAGGACAGGGGGGAAGGTCCTACGAGCAGTACTTC. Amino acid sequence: CASSLGQGGRSYEQYF.